Listed below are T cell receptor beta chains from one sample, sequenced in a study of technical replicates of blood from a few donors. Using immunoSEQ multiplex PCR, the repertoire was profiled, and TCRdb retains in-frame clones only, with some absent. The sample lists roughly 70,000 clones, approximately 90% occurring once. The sequenced material came from T cells isolated from PBMCs. The origin of the receptors is a human donor in good health. CDR3s include the opening cysteine and the closing phenylalanine or tryptophan. The order of the fields is D gene, V gene, J gene, clone size, CDR3 length, CDR3 DNA, CDR3 protein. The D gene is left open where the match is weak. The size field is filled for only some rows; it gives once, few, many or a size class.

NA	TRBV11-2	TRBJ2-7	NA	12	TGTGCCAGCAGCGAGATCACCTACGAGCAGTACTTC	CASSEITYEQYF
TRBD1	TRBV28	TRBJ1-2	NA	16	TGTGCCAGCAGGGATAGGACAGGCCTAAACTTCTATGGCTACACCTTC	CASRDRTGLNFYGYTF
NA	TRBV14	TRBJ2-3	NA	17	TGTGCCAGCAGCCCAGGGAATTGGGTTGCCCAGACAGATACGCAGTATTTT	CASSPGNWVAQTDTQYF
NA	TRBV29-1	TRBJ1-1	NA	14	TGCAGCGTTGTGTACAGCCCCATGAACACTGAAGCTTTCTTT	CSVVYSPMNTEAFF
NA	TRBV5-1	TRBJ1-4	NA	13	TGCGCCAGCAAGGAGGGAGAACGTGAAAAACTGTTTTTT	CASKEGEREKLFF
NA	TRBV11-2	TRBJ2-2	NA	14	TGTGCCAGCAGCTCTATTTTAAACACCGGGGAGCTGTTTTTT	CASSSILNTGELFF
NA	TRBV6-6	TRBJ2-1	once	15	TGTGCCAGCAGTTCCGGCACTAGCCTGTACAATGAGCAGTTCTTC	CASSSGTSLYNEQFF
NA	TRBV9	TRBJ1-1	NA	14	TGTGCCAGCAGCGTAGGCGGGACGGCTTTTGAAGCTTTCTTT	CASSVGGTAFEAFF
TRBD1	TRBV25-1	TRBJ2-1	once	15	TGTGCCAGCGGCGGATATGGACAGGGTTACGATGAGCAGTTCTTC	CASGGYGQGYDEQFF
NA	TRBV6-1	TRBJ1-5	once	15	TGTGCCAGCAGTGTCCAGGGTTATAGCAATCAGCCCCAGCATTTT	CASSVQGYSNQPQHF
NA	TRBV6-6	TRBJ2-7	once	13	TGTGCCAGCAGTCCCCGGGACATCTACGAGCAGTACTTC	CASSPRDIYEQYF
NA	TRBV9	TRBJ1-3	NA	14	TGTGCCAGCAGCGGATCGAGCTCTGGAAACACCATATATTTT	CASSGSSSGNTIYF